Below, one T cell receptor (beta chain) is given with its context. The antigen is unknown. Libraries were prepared by immunoSEQ multiplex PCR; TCRdb keeps only in-frame clonotypes and omits some of them. The table includes some 120,000 clones, about 90% detected once. These data come from a study of T cell responses to AZD1222 COVID-19 vaccine. Study-wide points: As reported, nearly half of all spike-specific TCRs target variant regions that are unmutated.

Trimming removed 7 bases from V and 6 bases from J, with 15 bases in between. The CDR3 runs 13 residues. The germline gives CDR1 SEHNR, CDR2 FQNEAQ (reference sequence). This chain links TRBV7-9 with TRBJ1-2, with D maybe TRBD1 (6 bases). This clonotype was obtained from an adult in good health. Specimen: peripheral blood, collected on day 0 of AZD1222 vaccination. The CDR3 here is CASTRWEGDGYTF. CDR3 in DNA: TGTGCCAGCACCCGGTGGGAGGGGGATGGCTACACCTTC.